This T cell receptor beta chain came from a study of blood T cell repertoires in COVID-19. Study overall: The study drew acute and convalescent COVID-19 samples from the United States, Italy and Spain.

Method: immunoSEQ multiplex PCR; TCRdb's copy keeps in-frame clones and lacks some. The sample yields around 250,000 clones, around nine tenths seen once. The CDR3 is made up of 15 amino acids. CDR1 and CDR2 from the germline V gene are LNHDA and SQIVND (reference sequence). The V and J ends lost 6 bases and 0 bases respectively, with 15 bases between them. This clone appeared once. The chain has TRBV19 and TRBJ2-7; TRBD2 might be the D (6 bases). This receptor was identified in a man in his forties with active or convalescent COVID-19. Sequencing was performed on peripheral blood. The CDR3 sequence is CASSSLASSSYEQYF. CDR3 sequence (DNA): TGTGCCAGTAGCTCGCTAGCGTCGAGCTCCTACGAGCAGTACTTC.